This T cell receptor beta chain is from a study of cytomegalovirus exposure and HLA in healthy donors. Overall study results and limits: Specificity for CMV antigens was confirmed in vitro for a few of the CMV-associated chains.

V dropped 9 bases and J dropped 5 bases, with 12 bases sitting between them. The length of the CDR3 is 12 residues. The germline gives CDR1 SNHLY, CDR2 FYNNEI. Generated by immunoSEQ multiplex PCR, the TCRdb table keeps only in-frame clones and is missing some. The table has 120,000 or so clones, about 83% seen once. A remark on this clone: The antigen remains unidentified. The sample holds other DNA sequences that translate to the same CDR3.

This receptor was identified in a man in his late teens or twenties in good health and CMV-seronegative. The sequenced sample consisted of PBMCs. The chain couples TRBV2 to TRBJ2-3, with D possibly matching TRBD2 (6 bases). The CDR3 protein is CARIVGGDTQYF. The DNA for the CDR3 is TGTGCCAGAATTGTGGGGGGAGATACGCAGTATTTT.